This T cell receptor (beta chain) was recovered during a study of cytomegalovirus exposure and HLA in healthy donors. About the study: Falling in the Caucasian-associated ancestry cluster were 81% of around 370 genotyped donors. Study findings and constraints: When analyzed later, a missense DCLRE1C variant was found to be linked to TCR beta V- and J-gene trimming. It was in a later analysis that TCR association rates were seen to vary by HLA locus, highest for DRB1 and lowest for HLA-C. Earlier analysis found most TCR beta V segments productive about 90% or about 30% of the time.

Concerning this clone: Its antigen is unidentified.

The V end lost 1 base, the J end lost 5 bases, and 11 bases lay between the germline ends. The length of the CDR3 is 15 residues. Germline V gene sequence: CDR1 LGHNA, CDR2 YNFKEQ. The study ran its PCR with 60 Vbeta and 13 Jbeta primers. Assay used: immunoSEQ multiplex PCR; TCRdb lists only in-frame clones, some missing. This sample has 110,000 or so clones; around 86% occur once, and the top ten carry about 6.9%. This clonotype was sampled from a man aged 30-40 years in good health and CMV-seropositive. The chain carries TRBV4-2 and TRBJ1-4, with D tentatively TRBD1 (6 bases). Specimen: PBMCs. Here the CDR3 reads CASSQGSGQNEKLFF. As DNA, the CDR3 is TGTGCCAGCAGCCAAGGGTCCGGACAGAATGAAAAACTGTTTTTT.